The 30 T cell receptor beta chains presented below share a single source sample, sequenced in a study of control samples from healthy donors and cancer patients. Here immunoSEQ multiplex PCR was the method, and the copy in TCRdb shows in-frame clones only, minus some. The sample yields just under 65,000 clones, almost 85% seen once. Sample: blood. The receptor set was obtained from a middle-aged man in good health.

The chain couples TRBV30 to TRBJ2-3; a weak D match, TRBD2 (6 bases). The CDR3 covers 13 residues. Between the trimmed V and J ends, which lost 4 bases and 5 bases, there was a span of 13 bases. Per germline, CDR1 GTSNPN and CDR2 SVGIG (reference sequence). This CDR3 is CAWNGGIRDTQYF. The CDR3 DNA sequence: TGTGCCTGGAACGGGGGTATTAGAGATACGCAGTATTTT.

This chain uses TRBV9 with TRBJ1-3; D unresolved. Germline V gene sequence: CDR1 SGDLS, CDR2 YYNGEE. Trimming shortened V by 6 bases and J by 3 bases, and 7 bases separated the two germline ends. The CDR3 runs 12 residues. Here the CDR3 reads CASTGIGNTIYF. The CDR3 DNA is TGTGCCAGCACCGGGATTGGAAACACCATATATTTT.

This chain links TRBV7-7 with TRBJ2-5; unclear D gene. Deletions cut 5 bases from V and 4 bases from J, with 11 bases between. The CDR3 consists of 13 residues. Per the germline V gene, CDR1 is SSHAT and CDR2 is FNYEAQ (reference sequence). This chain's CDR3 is CASSERPLETQYF. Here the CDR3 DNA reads TGTGCCAGCAGCGAAAGGCCCCTAGAGACCCAGTACTTC.

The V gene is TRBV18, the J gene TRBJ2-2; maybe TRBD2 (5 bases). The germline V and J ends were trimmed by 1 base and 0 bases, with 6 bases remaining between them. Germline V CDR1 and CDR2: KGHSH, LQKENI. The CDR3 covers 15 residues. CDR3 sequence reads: CASSPLATNTGELFF. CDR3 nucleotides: TGTGCCAGCTCACCACTAGCGACGAACACCGGGGAGCTGTTTTTT.

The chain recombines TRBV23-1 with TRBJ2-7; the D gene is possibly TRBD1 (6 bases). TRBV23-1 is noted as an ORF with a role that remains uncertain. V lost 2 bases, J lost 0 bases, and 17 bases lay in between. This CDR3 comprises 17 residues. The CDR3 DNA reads TGCGCCAGCAGTCAACCAACAGGGACCCAGAGCTCCTACGAGCAGTACTTC. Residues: CASSQPTGTQSSYEQYF.

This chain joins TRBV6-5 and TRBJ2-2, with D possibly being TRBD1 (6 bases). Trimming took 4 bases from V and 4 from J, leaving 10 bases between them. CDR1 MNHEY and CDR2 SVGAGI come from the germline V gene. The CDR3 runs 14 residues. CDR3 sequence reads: CASSSNRVTGELFF. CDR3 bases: TGTGCCAGCAGTTCCAACAGGGTCACCGGGGAGCTGTTTTTT.

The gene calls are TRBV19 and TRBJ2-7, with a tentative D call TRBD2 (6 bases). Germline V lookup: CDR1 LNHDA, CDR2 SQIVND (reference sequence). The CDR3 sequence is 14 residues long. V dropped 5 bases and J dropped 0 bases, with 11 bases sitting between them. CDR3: CASSETGLSYEQYF. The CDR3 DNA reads TGTGCCAGTAGTGAAACGGGACTCTCCTACGAGCAGTACTTC.

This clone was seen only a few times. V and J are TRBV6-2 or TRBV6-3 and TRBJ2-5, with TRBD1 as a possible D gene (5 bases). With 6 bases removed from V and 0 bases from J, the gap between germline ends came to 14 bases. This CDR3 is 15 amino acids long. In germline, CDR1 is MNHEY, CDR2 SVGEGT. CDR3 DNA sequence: TGTGCCAGCAGCCGTCTACTGACAGACCAAGAGACCCAGTACTTC. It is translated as CASSRLLTDQETQYF.

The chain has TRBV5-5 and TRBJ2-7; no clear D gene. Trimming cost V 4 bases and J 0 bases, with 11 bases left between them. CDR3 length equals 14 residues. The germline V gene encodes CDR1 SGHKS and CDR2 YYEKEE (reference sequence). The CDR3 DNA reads TGTGCCAGCAGCCTGGCGGTGAGCTCCTACGAGCAGTACTTC. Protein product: CASSLAVSSYEQYF.

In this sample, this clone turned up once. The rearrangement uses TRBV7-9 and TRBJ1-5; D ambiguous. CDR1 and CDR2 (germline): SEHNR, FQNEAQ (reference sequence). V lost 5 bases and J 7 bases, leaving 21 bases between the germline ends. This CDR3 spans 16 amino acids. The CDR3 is CASSPGSGSAGQPQHF. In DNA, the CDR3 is TGTGCCAGCAGCCCCGGGAGCGGTTCAGCAGGCCAGCCCCAGCATTTT.

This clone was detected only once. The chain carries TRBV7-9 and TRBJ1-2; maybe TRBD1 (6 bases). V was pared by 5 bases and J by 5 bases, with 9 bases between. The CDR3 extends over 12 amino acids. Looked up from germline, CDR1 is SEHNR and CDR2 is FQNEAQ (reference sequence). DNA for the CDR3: TGTGCCAGCAGCAACAGGGATTATGGCTACACCTTC. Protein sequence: CASSNRDYGYTF. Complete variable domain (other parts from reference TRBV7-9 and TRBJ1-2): DTGVSQNPRHKITKRGQNVTFRCDPISEHNRLYWYRQTLGQGPEFLTYFQNEAQLEKSRLLSDRFSAERPKGSFSTLEIQRTEQGDSAMYLCASSNRDYGYTFGSGTRLTVV.

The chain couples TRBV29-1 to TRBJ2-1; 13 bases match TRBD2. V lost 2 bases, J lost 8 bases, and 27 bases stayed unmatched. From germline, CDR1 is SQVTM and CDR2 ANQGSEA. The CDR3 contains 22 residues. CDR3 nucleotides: TGCAGCGTTGAATCCGATGCGGCCGGGACTAGCGGGGTCAGGGTGGTTGGGGATGAGCAGTTCTTC. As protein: CSVESDAAGTSGVRVVGDEQFF.

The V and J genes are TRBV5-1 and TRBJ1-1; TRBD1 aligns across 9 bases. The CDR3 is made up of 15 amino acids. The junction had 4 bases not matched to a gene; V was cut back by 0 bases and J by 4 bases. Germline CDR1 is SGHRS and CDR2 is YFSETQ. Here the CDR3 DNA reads TGCGCCAGCAGCTTGGCCCAGACAGGGGGCACTGAAGCTTTCTTT. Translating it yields CASSLAQTGGTEAFF.

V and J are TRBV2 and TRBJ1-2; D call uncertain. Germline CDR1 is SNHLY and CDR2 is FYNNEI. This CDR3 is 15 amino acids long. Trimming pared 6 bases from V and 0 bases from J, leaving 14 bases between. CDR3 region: CASSPLVGPNYGYTF. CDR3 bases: TGTGCCAGCAGCCCTCTGGTGGGTCCTAACTATGGCTACACCTTC.

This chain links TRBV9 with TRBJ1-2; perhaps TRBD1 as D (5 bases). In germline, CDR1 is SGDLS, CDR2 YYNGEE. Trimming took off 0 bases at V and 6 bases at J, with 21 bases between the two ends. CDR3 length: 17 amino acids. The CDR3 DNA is TGTGCCAGCAGCGTAGGTCAGGGCGTCTTCGAAATCAATGGCTACACCTTC. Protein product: CASSVGQGVFEINGYTF.

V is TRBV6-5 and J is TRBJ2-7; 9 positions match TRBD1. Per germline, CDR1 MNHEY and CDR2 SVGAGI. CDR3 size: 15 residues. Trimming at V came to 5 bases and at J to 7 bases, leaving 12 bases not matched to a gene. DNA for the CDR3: TGTGCCAGCAGTCAAAGACAGGGGGATCTGGGGGAGCAGTACTTC. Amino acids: CASSQRQGDLGEQYF.

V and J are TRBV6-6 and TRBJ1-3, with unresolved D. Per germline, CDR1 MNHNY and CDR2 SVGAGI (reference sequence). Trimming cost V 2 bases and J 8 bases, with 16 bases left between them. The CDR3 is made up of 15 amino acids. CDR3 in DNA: TGTGCCAGCAGTTACATTCGGGGTTCCGGTGACACCATATATTTT. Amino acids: CASSYIRGSGDTIYF.

CDR3 sequence: CATSDSWGSDGYTF. The CDR3 DNA is TGTGCCACCAGTGATTCTTGGGGCTCGGATGGCTACACCTTC. The chain joins TRBV24-1 to TRBJ1-2, with D maybe TRBD1 (5 bases). The CDR3 is 14 residues long. From germline, CDR1 is KGHDR and CDR2 SFDVKD. The germline V and J ends were trimmed by 2 bases and 6 bases, with 12 bases remaining between them.

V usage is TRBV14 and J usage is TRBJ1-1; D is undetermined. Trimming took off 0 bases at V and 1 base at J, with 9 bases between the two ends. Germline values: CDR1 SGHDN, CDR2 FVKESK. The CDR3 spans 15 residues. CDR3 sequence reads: CASSQELSGNTEAFF. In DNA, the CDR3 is TGTGCCAGCAGCCAAGAACTATCGGGGAACACTGAAGCTTTCTTT.

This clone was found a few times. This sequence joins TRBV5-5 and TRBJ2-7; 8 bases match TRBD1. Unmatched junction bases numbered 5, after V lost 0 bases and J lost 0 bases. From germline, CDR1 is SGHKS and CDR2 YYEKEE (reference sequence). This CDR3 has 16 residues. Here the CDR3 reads CASSLETGAASYEQYF. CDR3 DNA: TGTGCCAGCAGCTTGGAGACAGGGGCCGCCTCCTACGAGCAGTACTTC. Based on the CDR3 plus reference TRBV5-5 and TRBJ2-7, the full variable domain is DAGVTQSPTHLIKTRGQQVTLRCSPISGHKSVSWYQQVLGQGPQFIFQYYEKEERGRGNFPDRFSARQFPNYSSELNVNALLLGDSALYLCASSLETGAASYEQYFGPGTRLTVT.

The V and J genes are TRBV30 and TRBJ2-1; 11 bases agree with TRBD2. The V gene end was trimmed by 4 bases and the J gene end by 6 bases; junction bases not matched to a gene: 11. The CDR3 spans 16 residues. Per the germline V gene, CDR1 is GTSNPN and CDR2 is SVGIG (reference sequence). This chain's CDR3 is CAWIPLAGGPVNEQFF. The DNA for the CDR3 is TGTGCCTGGATTCCTTTAGCGGGGGGGCCAGTCAATGAGCAGTTCTTC.

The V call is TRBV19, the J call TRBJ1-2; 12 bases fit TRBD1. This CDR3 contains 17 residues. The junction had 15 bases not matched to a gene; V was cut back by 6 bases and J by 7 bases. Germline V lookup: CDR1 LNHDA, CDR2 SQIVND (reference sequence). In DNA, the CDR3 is TGTGCCAGTAGGCCTCCGGGACAGGGGGCGCGATCATTTGGCTACACCTTC. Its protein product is CASRPPGQGARSFGYTF.

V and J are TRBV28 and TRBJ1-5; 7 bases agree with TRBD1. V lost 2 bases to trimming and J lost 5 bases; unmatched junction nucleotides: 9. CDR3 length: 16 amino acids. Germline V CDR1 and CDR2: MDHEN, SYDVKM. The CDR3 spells CASSLGSGGGYQPQHF. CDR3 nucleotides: TGTGCCAGCAGTTTAGGATCAGGGGGGGGCTATCAGCCCCAGCATTTT.

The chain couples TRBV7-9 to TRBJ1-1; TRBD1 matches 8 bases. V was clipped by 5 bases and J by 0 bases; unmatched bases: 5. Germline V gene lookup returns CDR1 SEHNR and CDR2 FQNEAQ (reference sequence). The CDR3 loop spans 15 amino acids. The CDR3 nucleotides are TGTGCCAGCAGCCTCTTGACAGGGGTGAACACTGAAGCTTTCTTT. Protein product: CASSLLTGVNTEAFF. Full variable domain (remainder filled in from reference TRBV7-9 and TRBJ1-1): DTGVSQNPRHKITKRGQNVTFRCDPISEHNRLYWYRQTLGQGPEFLTYFQNEAQLEKSRLLSDRFSAERPKGSFSTLEIQRTEQGDSAMYLCASSLLTGVNTEAFFGQGTRLTVV.

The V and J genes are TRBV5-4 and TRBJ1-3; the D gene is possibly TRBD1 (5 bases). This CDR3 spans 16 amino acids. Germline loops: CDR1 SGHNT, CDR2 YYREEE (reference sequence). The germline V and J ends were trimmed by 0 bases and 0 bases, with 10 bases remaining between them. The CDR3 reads CASSLDPDSSGNTIYF. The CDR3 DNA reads TGTGCCAGCAGCTTGGATCCAGACAGCTCTGGAAACACCATATATTTT.

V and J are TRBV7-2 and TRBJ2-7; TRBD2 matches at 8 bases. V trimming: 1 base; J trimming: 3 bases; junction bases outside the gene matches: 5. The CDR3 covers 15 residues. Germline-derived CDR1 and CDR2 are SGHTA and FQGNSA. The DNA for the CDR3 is TGTGCCAGCAGCTTAGGGTCTAGCGGGCGCTACGAGCAGTACTTC. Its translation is CASSLGSSGRYEQYF.

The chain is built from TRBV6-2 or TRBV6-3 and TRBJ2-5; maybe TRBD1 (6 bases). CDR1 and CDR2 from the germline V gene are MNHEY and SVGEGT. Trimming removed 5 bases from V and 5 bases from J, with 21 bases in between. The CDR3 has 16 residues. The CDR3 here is CASSRVQGSVAETQYF. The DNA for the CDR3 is TGTGCCAGCAGTAGAGTGCAGGGGTCGGTTGCGGAGACCCAGTACTTC.

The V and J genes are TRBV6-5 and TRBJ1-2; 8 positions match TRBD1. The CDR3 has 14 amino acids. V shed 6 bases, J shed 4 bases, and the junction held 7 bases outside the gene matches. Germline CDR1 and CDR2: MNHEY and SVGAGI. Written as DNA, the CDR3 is TGTGCCAGCAGCAAGGACAGGGACCTCTATGGCTACACCTTC. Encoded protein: CASSKDRDLYGYTF.

The CDR3 DNA follows: TGTGCCAGCAGTCTAAAGGGGGACTATGGCTACACCTTC. It specifies CASSLKGDYGYTF. The chain has TRBV2 and TRBJ1-2; maybe TRBD1 (6 bases). V shed 5 bases and J shed 3 bases, with 10 bases lying between them. Germline assignment: CDR1 SNHLY and CDR2 FYNNEI. CDR3 size: 13 residues.

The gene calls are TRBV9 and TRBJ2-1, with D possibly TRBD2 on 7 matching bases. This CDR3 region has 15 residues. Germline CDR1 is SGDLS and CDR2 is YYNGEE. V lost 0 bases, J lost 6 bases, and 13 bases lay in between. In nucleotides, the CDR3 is TGTGCCAGCAGCGTAGAGGGGGAGGGCCGCAATGAGCAGTTCTTC. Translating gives CASSVEGEGRNEQFF.